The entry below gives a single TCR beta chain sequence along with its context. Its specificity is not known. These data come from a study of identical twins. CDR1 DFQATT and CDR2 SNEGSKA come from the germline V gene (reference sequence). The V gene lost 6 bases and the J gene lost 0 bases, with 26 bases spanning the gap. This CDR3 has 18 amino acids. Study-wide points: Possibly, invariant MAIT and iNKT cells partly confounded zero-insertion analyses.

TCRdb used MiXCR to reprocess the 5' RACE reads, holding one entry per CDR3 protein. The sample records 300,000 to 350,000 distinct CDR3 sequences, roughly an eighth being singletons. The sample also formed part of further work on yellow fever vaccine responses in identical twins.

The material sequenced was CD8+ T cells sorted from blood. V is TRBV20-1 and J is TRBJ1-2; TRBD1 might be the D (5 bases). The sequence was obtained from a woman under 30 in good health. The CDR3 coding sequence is TGCAGTGCCATACCCGCTCGTGAGGGACTCCCAGCTAACTATGGCTACACCTTC. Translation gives CSAIPAREGLPANYGYTF.